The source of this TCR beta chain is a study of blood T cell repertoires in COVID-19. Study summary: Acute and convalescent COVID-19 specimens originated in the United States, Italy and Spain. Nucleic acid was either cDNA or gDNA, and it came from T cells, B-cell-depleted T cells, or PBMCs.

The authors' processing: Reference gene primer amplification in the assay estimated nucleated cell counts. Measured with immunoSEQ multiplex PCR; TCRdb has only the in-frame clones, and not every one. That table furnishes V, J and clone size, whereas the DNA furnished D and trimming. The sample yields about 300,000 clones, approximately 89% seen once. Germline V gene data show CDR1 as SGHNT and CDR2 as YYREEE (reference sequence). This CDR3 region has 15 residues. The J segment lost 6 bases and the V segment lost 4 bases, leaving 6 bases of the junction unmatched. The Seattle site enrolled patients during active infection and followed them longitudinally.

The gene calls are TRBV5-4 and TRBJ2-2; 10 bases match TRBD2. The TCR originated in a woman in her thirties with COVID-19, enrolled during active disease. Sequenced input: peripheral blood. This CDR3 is CASSILAGVPGELFF. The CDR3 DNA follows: TGTGCCAGCAGCATCCTAGCGGGGGTCCCCGGGGAGCTGTTTTTT.